This section outlines one T cell receptor (beta chain) sequence together with its context. The PCR was carried out with 60 Vbeta primers and 13 Jbeta primers. Generated by immunoSEQ multiplex PCR, the TCRdb table keeps only in-frame clones and is missing some. The sample lists around 140,000 clones, approximately 82% occurring once. The sample comes from a study of cytomegalovirus exposure and HLA in healthy donors. Study-level information: Early on, a data release was issued that held approximately 78 million unique TCRs from HLA-typed donors.

Per germline, CDR1 SGDLS and CDR2 YYNGEE. Deletions cut 0 bases from V and 14 bases from J, with 15 bases between. The CDR3 covers 14 residues. This TCR was recovered from a middle-aged man in good health and CMV-seronegative. The sample comprised PBMCs. This chain connects TRBV9 to TRBJ1-6; tentative D call: TRBD1 (5 bases). CDR3 protein: CASSVAPSRVSLHF. The CDR3 region has the DNA TGTGCCAGCAGCGTAGCTCCGTCCAGGGTATCCCTCCACTTT.